The 18 T cell receptor beta chains below were found in one sample sequenced in a study of T cell changes during pregnancy in multiple sclerosis. This table comes from immunoSEQ multiplex PCR, and its TCRdb copy is limited to in-frame clones, with some not included. Altogether over 45,000 clones are present, about 94% being singletons, with the ten largest covering about 3%. Sequencing used peripheral blood, obtained in the third trimester of pregnancy. The receptors derive from a female donor in good health, enrolled as a control in a pregnancy study.

This chain links TRBV10-2 with TRBJ1-5; 9 bases map to TRBD1. Germline CDR1 WSHSY, CDR2 SAAADI. The trim removed 6 bases at V and 4 bases at J, leaving 1 base unmatched. The CDR3 is 13 amino acids. CDR3 residues: CASRQGANQPQHF. CDR3 bases: TGCGCCAGCAGACAGGGGGCAAATCAGCCCCAGCATTTT.

The chain carries TRBV20-1 and TRBJ2-3; D is undetermined. CDR3 size: 11 residues. The germline CDR1 and CDR2 sequences are DFQATT and SNEGSKA (reference sequence). Trimming left V 8 bases short and J 3 bases short, with 9 bases between. CDR3 sequence: CSPYQTDTQYF. The CDR3 DNA reads as TGCAGTCCCTATCAAACAGATACGCAGTATTTT.

This clone was counted a single time. The chain is built from TRBV9 and TRBJ2-7, with D perhaps matching TRBD1 (6 bases). The CDR3 covers 16 residues. CDR1 and CDR2 from the germline V gene are SGDLS and YYNGEE. Trimming removed 0 bases at V and 3 bases at J, with 16 bases between. The CDR3 reads CASSVAGGAFFYEQYF. The CDR3 bases are TGTGCCAGCAGCGTAGCTGGGGGCGCGTTCTTCTACGAGCAGTACTTC.

The CDR3 here is CSVVYNEQFF. The CDR3 DNA follows: TGCAGCGTCGTTTACAATGAGCAGTTCTTC. The chain recombines TRBV29-1 with TRBJ2-1; no reliable D call. Germline lookup yields CDR1 SQVTM and CDR2 ANQGSEA. Trimming stripped 6 bases from V and 4 bases from J, with 4 bases between. This CDR3 has 10 amino acids.

In nucleotides, the CDR3 is TGTGCCAGCAGCCAACTAGCGGGAGGGCGAGGCGATGAGCAGTTCTTC. This codes for CASSQLAGGRGDEQFF. The rearrangement links TRBV7-2 to TRBJ2-1; 13 nucleotides match TRBD2. Germline loops: CDR1 SGHTA, CDR2 FQGNSA. The junction had 9 bases not matched to a gene; V was cut back by 5 bases and J by 8 bases. This CDR3 has 16 residues.

The genes are TRBV15 and TRBJ1-2, with 7 bases that match TRBD1. Unmatched junction bases numbered 13, after V lost 8 bases and J lost 4 bases. Germline CDR1 reads LNHNV; CDR2 reads YYDKDF (reference sequence). This CDR3 has 15 residues. The CDR3 nucleotides are TGTGCCACCCAAATCGACAGGGATTCCGCCTATGGCTACACCTTC. Amino acids: CATQIDRDSAYGYTF.

V gene TRBV5-1 combines with J gene TRBJ2-3; perhaps TRBD2 as D (5 bases). The V end was cut by 1 base, the J end by 5 bases, with 20 bases between. CDR1 is SGHRS and CDR2 is YFSETQ in the germline V gene. The CDR3 loop spans 17 amino acids. CDR3: CASSLSFPRGVLDTQYF. The CDR3 region has the DNA TGCGCCAGCAGCTTGTCCTTCCCTCGGGGAGTGCTAGATACGCAGTATTTT.

This chain connects TRBV4-3 to TRBJ1-2; D is uncertain. Trimming left V 0 bases short and J 4 bases short, with 9 bases between. This CDR3 is 14 amino acids long. Per germline, CDR1 LGHNA and CDR2 YSLEER. The CDR3 here is CASSQDPSGYGYTF. The CDR3 DNA follows: TGCGCCAGCAGCCAAGATCCGAGCGGCTATGGCTACACCTTC.

The chain has TRBV7-2 and TRBJ2-1; 8 nucleotides agree with TRBD2. With V trimmed by 5 bases and J by 4 bases, 13 bases remained unmatched. The germline gives CDR1 SGHTA, CDR2 FQGNSA. The CDR3 spans 17 residues. The CDR3: CASSPGGASGFYNEQFF. In DNA, the CDR3 is TGTGCCAGCAGCCCCGGGGGGGCTAGCGGATTTTACAATGAGCAGTTCTTC.

V usage is TRBV4-1 and J usage is TRBJ1-2; TRBD1 might be the D (6 bases). The CDR3 spans 17 residues. The germline V gene has CDR1 MGHRA and CDR2 YSYEKL. V gave up 1 base and J gave up 4 bases, with 19 bases separating them. The CDR3 DNA is TGCGCCAGCAGCCAAGGAGGAGGACAGTACCGACGCTATGGCTACACCTTC. Encoded protein: CASSQGGGQYRRYGYTF.

The gene calls are TRBV7-9 and TRBJ1-2, with 9 bases lining up with TRBD1. CDR3 length: 16 residues. The ends lost 0 bases at V and 3 bases at J; junction bases unmatched: 5. Germline V gene sequence: CDR1 SEHNR, CDR2 FQNEAQ (reference sequence). CDR3 sequence: CASSLAKGQGDYGYTF. CDR3 in DNA: TGTGCCAGCAGCTTAGCGAAGGGACAGGGAGACTATGGCTACACCTTC.

J is TRBJ1-1 and V is TRBV7-9; a possible D gene is TRBD1 (5 bases). This CDR3 contains 12 residues. Germline V gives CDR1 SEHNR, CDR2 FQNEAQ (reference sequence). V lost 5 bases, J lost 5 bases, and 9 bases lay in between. The CDR3 DNA sequence: TGTGCCAGCAGCCCCGGGGGAACTGAAGCTTTCTTT. Translating it yields CASSPGGTEAFF.

The CDR3 protein is CASSSPASGGTDTQYF. The CDR3 region has the DNA TGTGCCAGCAGTTCCCCGGCTAGCGGGGGGACAGATACGCAGTATTTT. The chain joins TRBV28 to TRBJ2-3; 11 nucleotides agree with TRBD2. Per the germline V gene, CDR1 is MDHEN and CDR2 is SYDVKM. The J segment lost 3 bases and the V segment lost 4 bases, leaving 6 bases of the junction unmatched. CDR3 length equals 16 residues.

This chain connects TRBV11-3 to TRBJ2-1, with a weak D call TRBD2 (5 bases). The germline CDR1 and CDR2 sequences are SGHNT and YENEEA. Trimming removed 3 bases from V and 4 bases from J, with 19 bases in between. The CDR3 is 17 residues long. The CDR3 loop is CASSLGDAGLEYNEQFF. The CDR3 region has the DNA TGTGCCAGCAGCTTGGGTGATGCGGGTTTAGAATACAATGAGCAGTTCTTC. Variable domain in full (rest from reference TRBV11-3 and TRBJ2-1): EAGVVQSPRYKIIEKKQPVAFWCNPISGHNTLYWYLQNLGQGPELLIRYENEEAVDDSQLPKDRFSAERLKGVDSTLKIQPAELGDSAVYLCASSLGDAGLEYNEQFFGPGTRLTVL.

V gene TRBV9 combines with J gene TRBJ2-2; 12 bases are a match to TRBD2. Germline CDR1 reads SGDLS; CDR2 reads YYNGEE. The CDR3 totals 19 residues. J was trimmed by 4 bases and V by 0 bases; bases with no gene match: 10. Here the CDR3 DNA reads TGTGCCAGCAGCGTAGCAATACTAGCGGGAGGCCCGAGCACCGGGGAGCTGTTTTTT. Translating it yields CASSVAILAGGPSTGELFF.

The J gene is TRBJ2-1, the V gene TRBV6-5; TRBD2 matches at 9 bases. The V segment lost 2 bases and the J segment 9 bases; nucleotides outside the gene matches: 11. Germline V gene lookup returns CDR1 MNHEY and CDR2 SVGAGI. The CDR3 length is 16 residues. The CDR3 here is CASSYAIAGELAEQFF. CDR3 coding DNA: TGTGCCAGCAGTTACGCGATAGCGGGAGAATTGGCTGAGCAGTTCTTC.

This clone has a single count. The chain has TRBV9 and TRBJ2-1; 9 bases match TRBD2. J was trimmed by 4 bases and V by 0 bases; bases with no gene match: 2. This CDR3 region has 15 residues. Germline CDR1 reads SGDLS; CDR2 reads YYNGEE. The CDR3 loop is CASSVEAGGYNEQFF. In DNA form, the CDR3 reads TGTGCCAGCAGCGTAGAAGCGGGAGGTTACAATGAGCAGTTCTTC.

The DNA for the CDR3 is TGTGCCAGCAGTAGCGGGCGTCAGGAGACCCAGTACTTC. Residues: CASSSGRQETQYF. The gene calls are TRBV9 and TRBJ2-5; 7 bases map to TRBD2. Trimming took 5 bases from V and 5 from J; bases not matched to a gene: 6. Per the germline V gene, CDR1 is SGDLS and CDR2 is YYNGEE. CDR3 length equals 13 residues.